This entry lists 7 T cell receptor beta chains sequenced from one sample in a study of response to subunit inactivated influenza vaccine. From the RT-PCR reads, TCRdb called clonotypes with MiXCR, one entry per CDR3 protein. The table lists about 520,000 distinct CDR3 sequences, roughly 23% of them singletons, with about 1.9% in the top ten. The material was CD4+ T cells sorted from PBMCs, obtained roughly 5 days after vaccination. These receptor sequences come from a man aged 50 to 60 who received an inactivated influenza vaccine.

This clonotype was seen a handful of times. The rearrangement links TRBV12-3 or TRBV12-4 to TRBJ1-2; no clear D. V dropped 3 bases and J dropped 6 bases, with 11 bases sitting between them. The CDR3 runs 13 residues. The CDR3 loop is CASSLRVMHGYTF. CDR3 DNA: TGTGCCAGCAGTTTGAGGGTGATGCATGGCTACACCTTC.

The chain uses TRBV11-1 and TRBJ2-2; maybe TRBD1 (5 bases). Between the trimmed V and J ends, which lost 0 bases and 2 bases, there was a span of 22 bases. This CDR3 has 20 residues. CDR1 SGHAT and CDR2 FQDESV come from the germline V gene (reference sequence). This chain's CDR3 is CASSLAGLTGRRGNTGELFF. In DNA form, the CDR3 reads TGTGCCAGCAGCTTAGCAGGGTTAACAGGCCGTCGAGGTAACACCGGGGAGCTGTTTTTT.

The chain links TRBV5-1 to TRBJ2-5; D is perhaps TRBD1 (5 bases). Germline V gives CDR1 SGHRS, CDR2 YFSETQ. The germline V and J ends were trimmed by 4 bases and 1 base, with 8 bases remaining between them. This CDR3 is 13 amino acids long. The CDR3 here is CASSRGIQETQYF. Here the CDR3 DNA reads TGCGCCAGCAGCAGGGGCATCCAAGAGACCCAGTACTTC.

The J gene is TRBJ2-1, the V gene TRBV20-1; D may be TRBD1 or TRBD2 (6 bases each). This CDR3 contains 15 residues. V lost 3 bases to trimming and J lost 1 base, with 13 bases between them. Germline V gene lookup returns CDR1 DFQATT and CDR2 SNEGSKA (reference sequence). The CDR3 nucleotides read TGCAGTGCTAGGGGGGCGGAGGGGTCCTACAATGAGCAGTTCTTC. It yields the protein CSARGAEGSYNEQFF.

The J gene is TRBJ2-5, the V gene TRBV6-2 or TRBV6-3; 7 nucleotides match TRBD1. The CDR3 is 13 residues long. Germline V gene lookup returns CDR1 MNHEY and CDR2 SVGEGT. The ends lost 2 bases at V and 7 bases at J; junction bases unmatched: 4. CDR3 residues: CASSYNGQVTQYF. CDR3 DNA sequence: TGTGCCAGCAGTTACAACGGACAGGTGACCCAGTACTTC.

This chain links TRBV5-1 with TRBJ2-5, with D maybe TRBD1 (6 bases). CDR3 length: 13 amino acids. V was trimmed by 4 bases and J by 3 bases, leaving 10 bases between them. Germline CDR1 is SGHRS and CDR2 is YFSETQ. CDR3 sequence: CASSVRGKETQYF. CDR3 coding DNA: TGCGCCAGCAGCGTCAGGGGAAAAGAGACCCAGTACTTC.

This clonotype came up a few times. This chain joins TRBV4-2 and TRBJ2-7, with a weak D call TRBD1 (5 bases). With 1 base removed from V and 3 bases from J, the gap between germline ends came to 13 bases. The CDR3 has 15 residues. CDR1 and CDR2 (germline): LGHNA, YNFKEQ. The CDR3 protein is CASSQVMQGVYEQYF. CDR3 nucleotides: TGTGCCAGCAGCCAAGTGATGCAAGGGGTCTACGAGCAGTACTTC.